The present T cell receptor beta chain was sequenced within a study of T cell responses to AZD1222 COVID-19 vaccine. Points from the study as a whole: No repertoire was sampled before or during the peak T cell response, only after it. Donors were mostly white British, more females; clonal diversity possibly underestimated. Targeting of unmutated variant regions was reportedly seen in nearly half of spike-specific TCRs.

The CDR3 extends over 16 amino acids. Germline V gene data show CDR1 as SNHLY and CDR2 as FYNNEI. Trimming removed 1 base from V and 8 bases from J, with 15 bases in between. Sequenced by immunoSEQ multiplex PCR; TCRdb stores in-frame clones only, minus some. The data show about 140,000 clones, 85% to 95% seen once. Comments on this clone: Its antigen remains unidentified.

The TCR sequence derives from an adult in good health. The sequences come from peripheral blood, collected on day 0 of AZD1222 vaccination. The chain combines TRBV2 with TRBJ1-6; possibly TRBD1 for D (5 bases). In DNA, the CDR3 is TGTGCCAGCAGTGAAGAGAGAGGGGTATTGGATTCACCCCTCCACTTT. Translation: CASSEERGVLDSPLHF. The full variable domain, rest sourced from reference TRBV2 and TRBJ1-6, is EPEVTQTPSHQVTQMGQEVILRCVPISNHLYFYWYRQILGQKVEFLVSFYNNEISEKSEIFDDQFSVERPDGSNFTLKIRSTKLEDSAMYFCASSEERGVLDSPLHFGNGTRLTVT.